This entry features one T cell receptor beta chain sequence. No antigen is known for it. Anyone with autoimmune disease history or systemic immunosuppression was excluded. The data originate from a study of OX40 agonist ivuxolimab in advanced cancers. The wider study: The study gave patients intravenous ivuxolimab at 0.01 to 10 mg/kg every 2 weeks. Study-level points and caveats: On average, CD8+ T cells showed a greater number of expanded clones than CD4+.

The data were produced by immunoSEQ multiplex PCR, yet TCRdb's version contains in-frame clones alone and is incomplete. In the table there are fewer than 45,000 clones, about 89% of which are singletons. The CDR3 sequence is 15 residues long. V shed 7 bases and J shed 3 bases, with 18 bases lying between them. The V gene's germline CDR1 is LNHDA and CDR2 SQIVND (reference sequence). The sequences come from CD4+ or CD8+ T cells sorted from blood, collected in a trial of the OX40 agonist ivuxolimab. The clonotype comes from an adult with an advanced solid tumor such as melanoma, head and neck, liver or kidney cancer. The rearrangement uses TRBV19 and TRBJ2-5; D is perhaps TRBD2 (7 bases). CDR3 coding DNA: TGTGCCAGTACAAAAGGGGGGGACACAGAAGAGACCCAGTACTTC. Its protein product is CASTKGGDTEETQYF.